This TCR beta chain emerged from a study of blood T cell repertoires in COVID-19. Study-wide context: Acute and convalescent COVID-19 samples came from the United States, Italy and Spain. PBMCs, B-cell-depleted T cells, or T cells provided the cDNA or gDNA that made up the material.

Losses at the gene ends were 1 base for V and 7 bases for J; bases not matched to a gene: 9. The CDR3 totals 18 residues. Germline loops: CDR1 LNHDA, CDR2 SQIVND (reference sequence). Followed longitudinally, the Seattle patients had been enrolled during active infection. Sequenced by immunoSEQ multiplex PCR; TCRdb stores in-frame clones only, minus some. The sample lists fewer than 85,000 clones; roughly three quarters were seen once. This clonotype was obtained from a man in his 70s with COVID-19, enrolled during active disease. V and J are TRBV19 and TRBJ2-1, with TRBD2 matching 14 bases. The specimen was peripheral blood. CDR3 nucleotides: TGTGCCAGTAGTATAGGACTCTCCGGGACTAGCGGGAGTAATGAGCAGTTCTTC. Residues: CASSIGLSGTSGSNEQFF.